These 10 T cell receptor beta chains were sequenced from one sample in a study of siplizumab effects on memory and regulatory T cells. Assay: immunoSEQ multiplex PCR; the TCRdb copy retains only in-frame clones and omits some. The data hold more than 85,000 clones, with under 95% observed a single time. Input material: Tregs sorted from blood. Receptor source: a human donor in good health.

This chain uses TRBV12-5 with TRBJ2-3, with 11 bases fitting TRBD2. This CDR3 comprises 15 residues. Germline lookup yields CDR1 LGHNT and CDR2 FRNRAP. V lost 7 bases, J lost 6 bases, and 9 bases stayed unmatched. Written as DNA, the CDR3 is TGTGCTAGTGCCCCGACTAGCGGGGTGGGGGATACGCAGTATTTT. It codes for CASAPTSGVGDTQYF. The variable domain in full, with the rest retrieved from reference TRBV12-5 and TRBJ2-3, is DARVTQTPRHKVTEMGQEVTMRCQPILGHNTVFWYRQTMMQGLELLAYFRNRAPLDDSGMPKDRFSAEMPDATLATLKIQPSEPRDSAVYFCASAPTSGVGDTQYFGPGTRLTVL.

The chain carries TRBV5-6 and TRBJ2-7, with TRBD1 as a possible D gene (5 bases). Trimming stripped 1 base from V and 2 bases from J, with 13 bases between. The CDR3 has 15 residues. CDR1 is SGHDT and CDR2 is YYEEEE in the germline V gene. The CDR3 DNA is TGTGCCAGCAGCTTGAGGGGAATAGTGGCCTACGAGCAGTACTTC. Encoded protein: CASSLRGIVAYEQYF. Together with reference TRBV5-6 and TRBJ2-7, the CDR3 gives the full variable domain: DAGVTQSPTHLIKTRGQQVTLRCSPKSGHDTVSWYQQALGQGPQFIFQYYEEEERQRGNFPDRFSGHQFPNYSSELNVNALLLGDSALYLCASSLRGIVAYEQYFGPGTRLTVT.

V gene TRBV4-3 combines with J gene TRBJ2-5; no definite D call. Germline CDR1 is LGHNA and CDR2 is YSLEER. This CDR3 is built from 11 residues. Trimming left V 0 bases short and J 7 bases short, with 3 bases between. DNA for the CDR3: TGCGCCAGCAGCCAAGAGAGGACCCAGTACTTC. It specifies CASSQERTQYF.

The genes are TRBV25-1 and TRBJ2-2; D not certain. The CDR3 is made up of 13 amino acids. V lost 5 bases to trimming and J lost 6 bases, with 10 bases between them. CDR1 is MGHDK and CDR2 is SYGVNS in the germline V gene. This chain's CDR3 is CASSRLESGELFF. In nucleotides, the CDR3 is TGTGCCAGCAGTCGTCTGGAATCCGGGGAGCTGTTTTTT.

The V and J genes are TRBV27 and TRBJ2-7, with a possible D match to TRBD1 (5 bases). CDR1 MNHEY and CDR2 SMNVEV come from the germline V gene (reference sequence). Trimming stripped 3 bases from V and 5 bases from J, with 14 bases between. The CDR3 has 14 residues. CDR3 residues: CASSFGARSNEQYF. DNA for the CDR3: TGTGCCAGCAGTTTTGGGGCGCGAAGCAACGAGCAGTACTTC.

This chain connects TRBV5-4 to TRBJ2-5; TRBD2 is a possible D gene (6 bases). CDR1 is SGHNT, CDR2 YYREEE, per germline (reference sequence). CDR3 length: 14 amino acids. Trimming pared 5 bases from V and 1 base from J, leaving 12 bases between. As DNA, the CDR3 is TGTGCCAGCAGGGCCTCGGAGGGCCAAGAGACCCAGTACTTC. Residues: CASRASEGQETQYF.

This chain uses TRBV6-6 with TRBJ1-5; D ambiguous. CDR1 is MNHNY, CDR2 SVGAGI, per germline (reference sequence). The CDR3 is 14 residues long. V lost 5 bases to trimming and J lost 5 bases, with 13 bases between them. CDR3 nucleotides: TGTGCCAGCAGTATCGACGAGGGCTATCAGCCCCAGCATTTT. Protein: CASSIDEGYQPQHF.

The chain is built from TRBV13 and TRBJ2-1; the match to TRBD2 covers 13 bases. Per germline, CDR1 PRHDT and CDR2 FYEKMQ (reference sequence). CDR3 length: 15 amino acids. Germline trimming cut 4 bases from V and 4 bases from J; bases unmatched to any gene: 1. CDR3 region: CASSWTSGSYNEQFF. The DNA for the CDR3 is TGTGCCAGCAGCTGGACTAGCGGGAGTTACAATGAGCAGTTCTTC.

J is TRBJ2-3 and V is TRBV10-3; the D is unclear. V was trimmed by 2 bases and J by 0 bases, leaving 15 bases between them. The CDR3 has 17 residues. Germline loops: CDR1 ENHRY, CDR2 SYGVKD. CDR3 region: CAISERLTGPSTDTQYF. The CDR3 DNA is TGTGCCATCAGTGAGAGACTTACCGGGCCGAGCACAGATACGCAGTATTTT.

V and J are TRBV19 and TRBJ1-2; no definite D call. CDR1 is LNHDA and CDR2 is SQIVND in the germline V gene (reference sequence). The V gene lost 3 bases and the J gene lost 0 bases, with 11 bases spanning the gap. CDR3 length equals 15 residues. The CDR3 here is CASSIGFRANYGYTF. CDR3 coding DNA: TGTGCCAGTAGTATCGGGTTTAGGGCTAACTATGGCTACACCTTC.